Sequencing of this T cell receptor (beta chain) was carried out in a study of T cell responses to AZD1222 COVID-19 vaccine. With respect to this clone: Its antigen is not known.

The protocol was immunoSEQ multiplex PCR, while the TCRdb copy is restricted to in-frame clones and leaves out a portion. The table shows fewer than 250,000 clones, with approximately 94% occurring only once. Findings and limits, study-wide: Scientists sampled the repertoires only once the peak T cell response had passed. The number of AZD1222 recipients seropositive at baseline was only 5 to 7.

The sequences come from peripheral blood, collected on day 0 of MenACWY control vaccination. The sequence was obtained from an adult in good health.

The CDR3 DNA reads TGTGCCTCTTTAACAGGGTATGGCTACACCTTC. This gives the protein CASLTGYGYTF. The chain is built from TRBV28 and TRBJ1-2; possible D gene TRBD1, 6 bases. Trimming stripped 11 bases from V and 5 bases from J, with 12 bases between. The CDR3 is made up of 11 amino acids. Germline V lookup: CDR1 MDHEN, CDR2 SYDVKM.